This entry lists 7 T cell receptor beta chains sequenced from one sample in a study of response to subunit inactivated influenza vaccine. TCRdb re-derived calls from the RT-PCR reads in MiXCR, one entry per CDR3 protein. The sample includes a few hundred thousand distinct CDR3 sequences, over 20% of them seen just once. The sequencing here drew on PBMCs from blood, taken approximately 20 months after vaccination. The receptors come from a man in his fifties or sixties who received an inactivated influenza vaccine.

The chain is built from TRBV5-1 and TRBJ2-7; no firm D call. Germline V lookup: CDR1 SGHRS, CDR2 YFSETQ. The CDR3 length is 15 residues. V lost 0 bases, J lost 5 bases, and 15 bases lay in between. CDR3 loop: CASSLETPALDEQYF. For the CDR3, the DNA is TGCGCCAGCAGCTTGGAGACCCCAGCTTTGGACGAGCAGTACTTC.

The V and J genes are TRBV19 and TRBJ1-6; 7 nucleotides align to TRBD1. The CDR3 runs 15 residues. V dropped 6 bases and J dropped 3; count of bases not matched to a gene: 5. In germline, CDR1 is LNHDA, CDR2 SQIVND (reference sequence). The CDR3 DNA reads as TGTGCCAGTAGCCGGACAGGCGACTATAATTCACCCCTCCACTTT. Its protein product is CASSRTGDYNSPLHF.

This clonotype was recorded only once. V and J are TRBV12-3 or TRBV12-4 and TRBJ2-2; 9 bases fit TRBD1. Losses at the gene ends were 5 bases for V and 4 bases for J; bases not matched to a gene: 2. The CDR3 covers 14 residues. CDR3 DNA: TGTGCCAGCAGTCGGACAGGGGCCACCGGGGAGCTGTTTTTT. It translates to CASSRTGATGELFF.

This clonotype was counted many times. V usage is TRBV5-1 and J usage is TRBJ1-1, with no clear D. The V gene's germline CDR1 is SGHRS and CDR2 YFSETQ. V was trimmed by 0 bases and J by 5 bases, leaving 17 bases between them. The CDR3 has 16 amino acids. The DNA for the CDR3 is TGCGCCAGCAGCTTGGAAGGTACCGGCCGGGGAACTGAAGCTTTCTTT. Protein: CASSLEGTGRGTEAFF.

J is TRBJ2-4 and V is TRBV9; tentatively, D is TRBD2 (6 bases). Trimming cost V 3 bases and J 1 base, with 11 bases left between them. CDR1 SGDLS and CDR2 YYNGEE come from the germline V gene. The CDR3 sequence is 15 residues long. CDR3 DNA sequence: TGTGCCAGCAGCGCCGGTGGGGGGGCCAAAAACATTCAGTACTTC. Its translation: CASSAGGGAKNIQYF. The variable domain in full, completed from reference TRBV9 and TRBJ2-4, reads DSGVTQTPKHLITATGQRVTLRCSPRSGDLSVYWYQQSLDQGLQFLIQYYNGEERAKGNILERFSAQQFPDLHSELNLSSLELGDSALYFCASSAGGGAKNIQYFGAGTRLSVL.

The chain joins TRBV29-1 to TRBJ2-5; D may correspond to TRBD1 or TRBD2 (5 bases each). This CDR3 has 12 amino acids. The ends were cut back, 2 bases at V and 4 bases at J, with 8 bases in the middle. The germline gives CDR1 SQVTM, CDR2 ANQGSEA. The CDR3 DNA reads as TGCAGCGTTGAACCCGGGGCAGAGACCCAGTACTTC. Translated, it gives CSVEPGAETQYF. Looking up the rest from reference TRBV29-1 and TRBJ2-5 gives the full variable domain: SAVISQKPSRDICQRGTSLTIQCQVDSQVTMMFWYRQQPGQSLTLIATANQGSEATYESGFVIDKFPISRPNLTFSTLTVSNMSPEDSSIYLCSVEPGAETQYFGPGTRLLVL.

This clonotype was seen many times. The J gene is TRBJ2-2, the V gene TRBV28, with 7 bases matching TRBD1. The CDR3 contains 16 residues. Germline lookup yields CDR1 MDHEN and CDR2 SYDVKM. The junction had 9 bases not matched to a gene; V was cut back by 8 bases and J by 0 bases. The CDR3, as DNA: TGTGCCAGCCGGGACAGCCGAATCCCGAACACCGGGGAGCTGTTTTTT. It translates to CASRDSRIPNTGELFF. The full variable domain, completed using reference TRBV28 and TRBJ2-2, is DVKVTQSSRYLVKRTGEKVFLECVQDMDHENMFWYRQDPGLGLRLIYFSYDVKMKEKGDIPEGYSVSREKKERFSLILESASTNQTSMYLCASRDSRIPNTGELFFGEGSRLTVL.